This T cell receptor (beta chain) was observed in a study of CD8 T cells in ankylosing spondylitis (dated by TCRdb to 2016 to 2017). Some background on the complete study: To find TCR variants linked to disease, the study profiled T cell receptor beta repertoires in ankylosing spondylitis patients and healthy donors. The full study cohort comprised about 23 ankylosing spondylitis patients and roughly 110 healthy donors. Peripheral blood samples were taken, and synovial fluid was additionally collected from ankylosing spondylitis patients.

Study-level results and caveats: Some of the motif variants had been reported before in the synovial fluid and blood of reactive arthritis patients, a finding that suggests common disease-initiation mechanisms. The disease-linked clones had a CD8+ phenotype and were found at relatively low frequencies in peripheral blood. A TCR beta motif made up of several highly homologous amino acid variants appeared to be characteristic of blood from ankylosing spondylitis patients. According to the report, matched synovial fluid samples from ankylosing spondylitis patients were significantly enriched for the disease-linked clones.

Regarding this clonotype: The specificity of this receptor is unknown. No much larger clone exists at a distance of one base, and base qualities are not known.

V drops 4 bases and J drops 0 bases, leaving 10 bases in between. CDR1 LGHNA and CDR2 YSLEER were looked up in the germline V gene. The CDR3 has 15 amino acids, counting the end cysteine and phenylalanine. Only the CDR3 portion is preserved as DNA: 45 bases, with reading frame beginning at the first base. TCRdb lists the instrument as Illumina HiSeq 2500. Quantitative 5'-RACE with molecular barcodes was the method used to prepare the TCR beta libraries. Under the source paper's analysis protocol: A new computational method based on a probabilistic model of VDJ rearrangement was used to identify disease-linked TCR variants. The raw public data were reprocessed by TCRdb itself: fastp quality trimming at Q25, MiXCR clonotype calling, in-frame beta chains only. Each CDR3 protein gets just one entry, which takes the most common genes and DNA from the rows behind it. TCRdb's processing, not the authors' own work, is the source of the V and J calls. The sample table shows 200,000 to 250,000 distinct CDR3 sequences, and around 18% are seen once. Of the sample, roughly 43% falls within the top ten clones.

This receptor was taken from a male donor with ankylosing spondylitis. The sequenced sample was blood, either unsorted or a sorted T cell fraction (not recorded which). The chain was built from TRBV4-3 and TRBJ1-5; the best D guess is TRBD1, with 5 bases matching. Here the CDR3 is given as CASSPDRNSNQPQHF. At the DNA level, the sequence is TGCGCCAGCAGCCCTGACAGAAATAGCAATCAGCCCCAGCATTTT.